The 7 T cell receptor beta chains given below trace back to one sample, sequenced in a study of OX40 agonist ivuxolimab in advanced cancers. Sequencing used immunoSEQ multiplex PCR; TCRdb keeps in-frame clones, though not all of them. The sample has 100,000 to 150,000 clones; roughly 91% are singletons. The sequencing here drew on CD4+ or CD8+ T cells sorted from blood, taken in a trial of the OX40 agonist ivuxolimab. Receptors were obtained from an adult with an advanced solid tumor such as melanoma, head and neck, liver or kidney cancer.

The V call is TRBV2, the J call TRBJ1-5, with 10 nucleotides matching TRBD1. Trimming cost V 4 bases and J 6 bases; bases outside gene matches: 9. This CDR3 region has 16 residues. Germline-derived CDR1 and CDR2 are SNHLY and FYNNEI. The CDR3 DNA is TGTGCCAGCAGTGGATCCGACAGGGGGCTGGGTCAGCCCCAGCATTTT. Protein product: CASSGSDRGLGQPQHF. Full variable domain (missing parts from reference TRBV2 and TRBJ1-5): EPEVTQTPSHQVTQMGQEVILRCVPISNHLYFYWYRQILGQKVEFLVSFYNNEISEKSEIFDDQFSVERPDGSNFTLKIRSTKLEDSAMYFCASSGSDRGLGQPQHFGDGTRLSIL.

The V and J genes are TRBV28 and TRBJ1-4; possible D gene TRBD1, 5 bases. CDR1 is MDHEN and CDR2 is SYDVKM in the germline V gene. The CDR3 is made up of 14 amino acids. V was pared by 2 bases and J by 10 bases, with 14 bases between. In nucleotides, the CDR3 is TGTGCCAGCAGTTTAGGGCAGGCGGGGGGAAAACTGTTTTTT. The encoded protein is CASSLGQAGGKLFF.

V and J are TRBV5-6 and TRBJ1-6; TRBD1 might be the D (5 bases). V lost 1 base and J 6 bases, leaving 17 bases between the germline ends. The CDR3 is made up of 17 amino acids. Germline V gene data show CDR1 as SGHDT and CDR2 as YYEEEE. DNA for the CDR3: TGTGCCAGCAGCTTGTCTGTTTTTTGGGGGTCTAATTCACCCCTCCACTTT. Translation: CASSLSVFWGSNSPLHF.

Here the CDR3 DNA reads TGCGCCAGCAGCTTGGATCCGGCCGGTAGCTCCTACGAGCAGTACTTC. Translated, it gives CASSLDPAGSSYEQYF. The gene calls are TRBV5-1 and TRBJ2-7, with D hard to call. V lost 0 bases to trimming and J lost 0 bases, with 13 bases between them. The CDR3 runs 16 residues. Germline V gene sequence: CDR1 SGHRS, CDR2 YFSETQ.

This rearrangement joins TRBV4-2 to TRBJ2-3; no definite D call. Trimming left V 4 bases short and J 1 base short, with 3 bases between. CDR1 is LGHNA, CDR2 YNFKEQ, per germline. The CDR3 extends over 12 amino acids. The CDR3 region is CASSRGTDTQYF. The CDR3 region has the DNA TGTGCCAGCAGCCGGGGCACAGATACGCAGTATTTT.

This clone was counted once. This rearrangement joins TRBV4-2 to TRBJ2-7; the D call may be TRBD1 or TRBD2 (5 bases each). In germline, CDR1 is LGHNA, CDR2 YNFKEQ. Trimming stripped 0 bases from V and 2 bases from J, with 17 bases between. This CDR3 spans 17 amino acids. The DNA of the CDR3 is TGTGCCAGCAGCCAAGAGGGTCACCATGGGGGACCCTACGAGCAGTACTTC. Translated: CASSQEGHHGGPYEQYF.

V is TRBV5-6 and J is TRBJ2-7; D is ambiguous. Deletions cut 4 bases from V and 3 bases from J, with 11 bases between. CDR1 is SGHDT, CDR2 YYEEEE, per germline. The CDR3 sequence is 13 residues long. In DNA form, the CDR3 reads TGTGCCAGCAGCCCCCGTGGCAGCTACGAGCAGTACTTC. This translates into CASSPRGSYEQYF. The whole variable domain, filled in from reference TRBV5-6 and TRBJ2-7, reads DAGVTQSPTHLIKTRGQQVTLRCSPKSGHDTVSWYQQALGQGPQFIFQYYEEEERQRGNFPDRFSGHQFPNYSSELNVNALLLGDSALYLCASSPRGSYEQYFGPGTRLTVT.